This T cell receptor (beta chain) was identified in a study of T cells in localized non-small cell lung cancer (dated by TCRdb to 2019 to 2021). A note on the overall study: T cell repertoires of 236 early-stage NSCLC patients were analyzed, with tumors being compared against uninvolved tumor-adjacent lungs. The cohort consisted of 200 to 250 treatment-naive NSCLC patients whose localized lung tumors had been resected. Of the NSCLC patients, roughly 130 were male and approximately 99 were female, and the mean age was approximately 66 years. Paper-wide results and their limitations: Multi-region tumor sequencing was not performed, so intratumor heterogeneity could not be excluded. Longer overall survival was associated with higher T cell density in blood, whereas shorter survival was associated with higher clonality in adjacent lung. Uninvolved tumor-adjacent lung showed the highest T cell clonality, higher than tumor, which suggests more focused antigenic responses in the adjacent lung. Because the study design was exploratory, TCR variables were selected using unadjusted p-values without false-discovery rate correction. A median of roughly 60 of the top 100 tumor clones were detected in paired uninvolved adjacent lung, and 28 of these tumor clones were also found among the top 100 clones of the paired uninvolved adjacent lung.

TCR beta CDR3 regions were sequenced from DNA using the immunoSEQ Assay. In the source study's methods: T cell density was computed as TCR beta template counts normalized to usable DNA estimated by amplifying housekeeping genes. Richness was estimated with the preseqR package, extrapolating to 400,000 templates for PBMC samples and 120,000 templates for tissue samples. Clonality was defined by subtracting Pielou's evenness from one. To identify tissue-enriched TCRs, differential abundance testing was run on productive amino-acid clonotypes with a minimum total count of 5 and an alpha of 0.1. The Jaccard Index and the Morisita Overlap Index were used to measure how much the repertoires overlapped between compartments. GLIPH grouped TCR beta CDR3s together with public tetramer-defined viral CDR3s, and a viral motif had to include at least three viral sequences and also show V-gene enrichment. TCRdb retrieved this table from immuneACCESS and kept in-frame rearrangements only. Not all clones are present; in checked studies, unresolved V genes account for under half, and no reason is known for the remainder. From that table come the V and J calls and clone size; the DNA was used to work out D and trimming. This sample is represented by roughly 20,000 clones; around 90% of them were singletons. The ten largest clones add up to just under 30% of the sample.

As regards this clone: Its target antigen remains unknown. Base qualities are not provided; no much larger clone lies one nucleotide away.

At diagnosis, tumor, uninvolved tumor-adjacent lung and peripheral blood were collected and then preserved as a mix of FFPE and fresh-frozen material. Blood samples were analyzed as peripheral blood mononuclear cells for TCR repertoire profiling. This TCR came from a male donor older than 55 with stage II lung adenocarcinoma. Sequencing was performed on peripheral blood mononuclear cells, taken before any cancer treatment.

The nucleotide sequence is given as TGTGCCAGCTCCCTCGGGGTAGCGGGAGGGGGTGGTACGCAGTATTTT. Its protein product is CASSLGVAGGGGTQYF. This sequence uses TRBV28 and TRBJ2-3, with 11 bases in between that match TRBD2. The CDR3 numbers 16 residues from cysteine through phenylalanine. The only DNA kept is the CDR3, 48 bases in frame from the first base. In the germline V gene, CDR1 corresponds to MDHEN and CDR2 to SYDVKM. Germline trimming amounts to 8 bases on V and 8 bases on J, with 15 as the count of junction bases outside the gene matches.